This T cell receptor (beta chain) originates from a study of blood T cells in healthy people across ages. Together with a sample-barcoded 5' primer, a J-beta primer mix was included in a second PCR lasting roughly 6 to 12 cycles. TCRdb independently ran MiXCR on the 5' RACE reads; one entry per CDR3 protein. This sample carries about 970,000 distinct CDR3 sequences, roughly half of them seen once, and the ten largest clones take roughly 23%. CDR1 is LGHNA and CDR2 is YNFKEQ in the germline V gene. This CDR3 region has 16 residues. V lost 0 bases to trimming and J lost 5 bases; unmatched junction nucleotides: 5.

The clonotype comes from a woman aged 55-69 years in good health. The chain couples TRBV4-2 to TRBJ2-4, with 9 bases matching TRBD2. Material for sequencing was blood. CDR3 nucleotide sequence: TGTGCCAGCAGCCAAGATGGGCTAGCGGGACAAAACATTCAGTACTTC. Translated: CASSQDGLAGQNIQYF.